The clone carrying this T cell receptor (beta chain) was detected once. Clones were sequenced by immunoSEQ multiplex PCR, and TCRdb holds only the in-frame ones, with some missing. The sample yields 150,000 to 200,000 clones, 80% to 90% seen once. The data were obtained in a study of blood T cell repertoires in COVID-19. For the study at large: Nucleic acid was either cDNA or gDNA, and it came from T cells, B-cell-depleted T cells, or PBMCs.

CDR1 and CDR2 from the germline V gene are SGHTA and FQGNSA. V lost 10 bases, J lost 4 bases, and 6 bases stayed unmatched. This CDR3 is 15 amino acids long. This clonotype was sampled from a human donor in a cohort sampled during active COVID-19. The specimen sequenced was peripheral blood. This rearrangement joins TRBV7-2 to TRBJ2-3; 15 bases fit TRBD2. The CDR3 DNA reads TGTGCCACCGGACTAGCGGGGGGGAGTGCAGATACGCAGTATTTT. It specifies CATGLAGGSADTQYF.